The 7 T cell receptor beta chains below all came from one sample that was sequenced in a study of response to subunit inactivated influenza vaccine. MiXCR was run by TCRdb on the RT-PCR reads, yielding one entry per CDR3 protein. The profile covers roughly 670,000 distinct CDR3 sequences, with roughly 15% appearing a single time and 7.5% to 8% taken by the ten largest. The source material was PBMCs from blood, sampled 14 days before vaccination. The receptors shown here come from a man between 50 and 59 years old who received an inactivated influenza vaccine.

This chain uses TRBV5-1 with TRBJ2-2; TRBD2 matches at 10 bases. V lost 4 bases and J lost 5; bases outside the gene matches: 14. The CDR3 is made up of 18 amino acids. From germline, CDR1 is SGHRS and CDR2 YFSETQ. CDR3 DNA sequence: TGCGCCAGCAGCGCAGCAGCTAGCGGGAGTCTTAGGACCGGGGAGCTGTTTTTT. Its translation: CASSAAASGSLRTGELFF. Supplemented by reference TRBV5-1 and TRBJ2-2, the full variable domain reads KAGVTQTPRYLIKTRGQQVTLSCSPISGHRSVSWYQQTPGQGLQFLFEYFSETQRNKGNFPGRFSGRQFSNSRSEMNVSTLELGDSALYLCASSAAASGSLRTGELFFGEGSRLTVL.

This clonotype occurred a few times. V usage is TRBV12-3 or TRBV12-4 and J usage is TRBJ1-1; D ambiguous. Trimming shortened V by 9 bases and J by 0 bases, and 11 bases separated the two germline ends. The CDR3 contains 13 residues. The CDR3 nucleotides are TGTGCCAGTGGAGGGAGCATGAACACTGAAGCTTTCTTT. Protein sequence: CASGGSMNTEAFF.

This clonotype was observed a few times. The chain employs TRBV4-3 and TRBJ2-2, with unresolved D. Between the trimmed V and J ends, which lost 0 bases and 0 bases, there was a span of 8 bases. The CDR3 totals 16 residues. CDR1 and CDR2 (germline): LGHNA, YSLEER. In nucleotides, the CDR3 is TGCGCCAGCAGCCAAGATCTTGGAGCGAACACCGGGGAGCTGTTTTTT. This gives the protein CASSQDLGANTGELFF.

CDR3 sequence: CASSPNPGTRRETQYF. CDR3 nucleotides: TGTGCCAGCAGCCCGAATCCCGGGACCCGGCGGGAGACCCAGTACTTC. The chain carries TRBV27 and TRBJ2-5; either TRBD1 or TRBD2 may fit D (5 bases each). V was shortened by 6 bases and J by 5 bases, with 22 bases between the two germline ends. The germline gives CDR1 MNHEY, CDR2 SMNVEV (reference sequence). The CDR3 extends over 16 amino acids.

The chain is built from TRBV12-3 or TRBV12-4 and TRBJ2-6; D call uncertain. This CDR3 has 16 amino acids. Trimming shortened V by 6 bases and J by 0 bases, and 12 bases separated the two germline ends. The CDR3, as DNA: TGTGCCAGCAGGCCTATGGGCCACTCTGGGGCCAACGTCCTGACTTTC. This sequence encodes CASRPMGHSGANVLTF.

This clonotype was seen a few times. J is TRBJ2-1 and V is TRBV5-1; D remains unclear. The germline gives CDR1 SGHRS, CDR2 YFSETQ. The CDR3 runs to 14 residues. V was trimmed by 0 bases and J by 2 bases, leaving 6 bases between them. CDR3 nucleotides: TGCGCCAGCAGCTTGGGGGCGGCCTACAATGAGCAGTTCTTC. Its protein product is CASSLGAAYNEQFF.

This chain uses TRBV12-3 or TRBV12-4 with TRBJ2-1, with 9 bases lining up with TRBD2. The V and J ends lost 6 bases and 8 bases, in that order; junction bases with no gene match: 8. This CDR3 has 14 residues. CDR3 DNA sequence: TGTGCCAGCAGAGTCTCTAGCGGGAAGGATGAGCAGTTCTTC. Protein product: CASRVSSGKDEQFF.